These 9 T cell receptor beta chains were sequenced from one sample in a study of low-dose radiotherapy and immunotherapy resistance in tumors. First-strand cDNA relied on TRAV- and TRBV-specific primers spanning alpha and beta chains. It was with a constant-region primer and a V-primer adapter that TCRs were amplified over around 19 PCR cycles. TCRdb re-analysed the reads in MiXCR, keeping a single row per CDR3 protein. This sample has 30,000 or so distinct CDR3 sequences, with around 47% found just once. Time point denoted: after trial treatment. Treatment in this sample: LDRT plus nivolumab, ipilimumab, low-dose cyclophosphamide and aspirin (RACIN trial). The input for sequencing was PBMCs, taken after low-dose radiotherapy plus immunotherapy. The receptors were gathered from a male donor with gallbladder cancer.

This clonotype was seen just once. It is likely a read error: a sequence one base away is far more abundant. This chain's CDR3 is CASSLRLAGVRYEQFF. The CDR3 nucleotides are TGTGCCAGCAGTCTTCGCCTAGCGGGAGTTAGGTACGAGCAGTTCTTC. This rearrangement joins TRBV12-3 or TRBV12-4 to TRBJ2-1; 10 nucleotides agree with TRBD2. The length of the CDR3 is 16 residues. The ends lost 5 bases at V and 10 bases at J; junction bases unmatched: 14.

This clonotype was seen repeatedly, ten times or more. The gene calls are TRBV12-3 or TRBV12-4 and TRBJ2-2; 12 bases agree with TRBD1. This CDR3 contains 14 residues. Trimming cost V 6 bases and J 9 bases; bases outside gene matches: 5. The CDR3 reads CASSGTGGIRELFF. As DNA, the CDR3 is TGTGCCAGCAGCGGGACAGGGGGCATCAGGGAGCTGTTTTTT.

As concerns this clonotype: With only one base between it and a far larger clone, this is likely a read error. The chain couples TRBV24-1 to TRBJ1-1; D gene uncertain. Looked up from germline, CDR1 is KGHDR and CDR2 is SFDVKD. This CDR3 region has 13 residues. CDR3 sequence: CVIQPARNTEAFF. For the CDR3, the DNA is TGTGTCATCCAACCCGCACGGAACACTGAAGCTTTCTTT.

This clonotype is labeled as medium-sized. This sequence joins TRBV18 and TRBJ1-2, with TRBD1 matching over 7 bases. CDR1 is KGHSH, CDR2 LQKENI, per germline. Trimming cost V 3 bases and J 3 bases; bases outside gene matches: 7. This CDR3 has 15 amino acids. Here the CDR3 DNA reads TGTGCCAGCTCACCCAATTGGGGGACAGACTATGGCTACACCTTC. This codes for CASSPNWGTDYGYTF.

The chain is built from TRBV5-6 and TRBJ2-2; the D call may be TRBD1 or TRBD2 (5 bases each). V shed 3 bases and J shed 5 bases, with 14 bases lying between them. Per the germline V gene, CDR1 is SGHDT and CDR2 is YYEEEE. The CDR3 length is 15 residues. CDR3 loop: CASSWGPGMTGELFF. The DNA of the CDR3 is TGTGCCAGCAGCTGGGGACCGGGTATGACCGGGGAGCTGTTTTTT. Using reference TRBV5-6 and TRBJ2-2 for the parts outside the CDR3, the full variable domain is DAGVTQSPTHLIKTRGQQVTLRCSPKSGHDTVSWYQQALGQGPQFIFQYYEEEERQRGNFPDRFSGHQFPNYSSELNVNALLLGDSALYLCASSWGPGMTGELFFGEGSRLTVL.

In its sample, this clonotype ranks as medium-sized. The chain joins TRBV28 to TRBJ2-7; the D gene is possibly TRBD2 (6 bases). Germline CDR1 MDHEN, CDR2 SYDVKM. V was pared by 6 bases and J by 1 base, with 16 bases between. CDR3 length equals 15 residues. CDR3 residues: CASRSGLRHSYEQYF. The CDR3 DNA is TGTGCCAGCAGGTCGGGACTCCGACATTCCTACGAGCAGTACTTC.

V and J are TRBV5-1 and TRBJ1-6; D unresolved. V lost 0 bases, J lost 5 bases, and 6 bases lay in between. This CDR3 is 14 amino acids long. In germline, CDR1 is SGHRS, CDR2 YFSETQ. This CDR3 is CASSLGTDNSPLHF. CDR3 sequence (DNA): TGCGCCAGCAGCTTGGGGACGGATAATTCACCCCTCCACTTT. The full variable domain, its missing parts supplied by reference TRBV5-1 and TRBJ1-6, is KAGVTQTPRYLIKTRGQQVTLSCSPISGHRSVSWYQQTPGQGLQFLFEYFSETQRNKGNFPGRFSGRQFSNSRSEMNVSTLELGDSALYLCASSLGTDNSPLHFGNGTRLTVT.

Notes on this clonotype: A single base is all that separates this from a far larger clone, so a read error is likely. The V gene is TRBV10-3, the J gene TRBJ2-4; either TRBD1 or TRBD2 may supply D (6 bases each). CDR1 and CDR2 from the germline V gene are ENHRY and SYGVKD. The CDR3 runs 16 residues. The V end was cut by 5 bases, the J end by 13 bases, with 27 bases between. The CDR3 DNA reads as TGTGCCATCAGTACAGGAGGGGGAAGGCAAAACAATGAGCAGTACTTC. Its protein product is CAISTGGGRQNNEQYF.

On this clonotype itself: One base separates it from a far larger clone, so it is likely a read error. The chain employs TRBV20-1 and TRBJ2-7, with D tentatively TRBD1 or TRBD2 (5 bases each). The J call is doubtful: the DNA matches TRBJ2-5 better. The CDR3 length is 14 residues. Germline V gives CDR1 DFQATT, CDR2 SNEGSKA (reference sequence). CDR3 amino acids: CSASAGALGETQYF. The CDR3 bases are TGCAGTGCCAGCGCCGGGGCCTTGGGTGAGACCCAGTACTTC.